This T cell receptor beta chain was captured in a study of OX40 agonist ivuxolimab in advanced cancers. For the study at large: Of the patients, three showed partial responses, one with hepatocellular carcinoma and two with cutaneous melanoma.

General study findings and limits: Part of the nonresponder group also had normalized T-cell clonal expansion that was low.

In germline, CDR1 is LNHDA, CDR2 SQIVND (reference sequence). After removal of 3 bases from V and 5 bases from J, the junction contained 15 bases not matched to a gene. The CDR3 is made up of 18 amino acids. Comment on this clone: No antigen is known for it.

The protocol was immunoSEQ multiplex PCR, while the TCRdb copy is restricted to in-frame clones and leaves out a portion. The profile shows approximately 43,000 clones, about 87% of them singletons. Material: CD4+ or CD8+ T cells sorted from blood, obtained in a trial of the OX40 agonist ivuxolimab. The sequence came from an adult with an advanced solid tumor such as melanoma, head and neck, liver or kidney cancer. The chain couples TRBV19 to TRBJ1-5; 8 nucleotides align to TRBD1. The CDR3 spells CASSMGDEAGGNHQPQHF. The DNA of the CDR3 is TGTGCCAGTAGTATGGGGGATGAGGCAGGGGGCAATCATCAGCCCCAGCATTTT.